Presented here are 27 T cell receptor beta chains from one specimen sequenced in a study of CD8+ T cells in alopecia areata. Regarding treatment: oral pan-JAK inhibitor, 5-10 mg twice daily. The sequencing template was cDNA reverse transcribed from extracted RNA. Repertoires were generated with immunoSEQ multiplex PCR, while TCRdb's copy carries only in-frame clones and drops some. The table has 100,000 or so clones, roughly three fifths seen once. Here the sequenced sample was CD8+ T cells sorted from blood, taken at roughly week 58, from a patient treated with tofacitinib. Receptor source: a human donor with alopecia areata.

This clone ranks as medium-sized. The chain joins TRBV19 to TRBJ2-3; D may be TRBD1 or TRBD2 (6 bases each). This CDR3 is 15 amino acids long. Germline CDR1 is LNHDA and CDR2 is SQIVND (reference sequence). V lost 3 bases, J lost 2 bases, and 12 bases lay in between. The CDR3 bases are TGTGCCAGTAGTATGGGGGGCAGGAACACAGATACGCAGTATTTT. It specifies CASSMGGRNTDTQYF. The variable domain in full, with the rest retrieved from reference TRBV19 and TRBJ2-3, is DGGITQSPKYLFRKEGQNVTLSCEQNLNHDAMYWYRQDPGQGLRLIYYSQIVNDFQKGDIAEGYSVSREKKESFPLTVTSAQKNPTAFYLCASSMGGRNTDTQYFGPGTRLTVL.

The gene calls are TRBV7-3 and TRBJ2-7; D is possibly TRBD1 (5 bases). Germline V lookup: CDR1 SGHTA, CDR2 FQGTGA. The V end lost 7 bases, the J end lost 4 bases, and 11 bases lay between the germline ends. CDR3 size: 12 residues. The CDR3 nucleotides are TGTGCCAGCACCCCGGCAGGGTACGAGCAGTACTTC. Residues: CASTPAGYEQYF.

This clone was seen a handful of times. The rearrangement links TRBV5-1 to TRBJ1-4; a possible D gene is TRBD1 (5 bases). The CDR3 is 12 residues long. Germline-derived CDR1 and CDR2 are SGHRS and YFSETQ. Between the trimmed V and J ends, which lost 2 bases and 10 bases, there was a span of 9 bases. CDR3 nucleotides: TGCGCCAGCAGCTTCGACAGTGGAAAACTGTTTTTT. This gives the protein CASSFDSGKLFF.

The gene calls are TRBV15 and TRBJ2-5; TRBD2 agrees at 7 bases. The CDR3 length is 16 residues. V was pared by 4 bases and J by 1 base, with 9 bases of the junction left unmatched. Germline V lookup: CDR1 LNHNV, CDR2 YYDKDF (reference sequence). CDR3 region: CATSKIGSGGQETQYF. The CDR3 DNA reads TGTGCCACCAGCAAGATCGGCTCGGGGGGCCAAGAGACCCAGTACTTC.

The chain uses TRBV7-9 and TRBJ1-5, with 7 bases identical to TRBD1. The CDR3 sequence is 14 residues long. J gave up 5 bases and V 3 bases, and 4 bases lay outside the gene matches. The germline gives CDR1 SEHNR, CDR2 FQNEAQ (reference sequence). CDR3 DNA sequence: TGTGCCAGCAGCTTGGACAGGTTCGATCAGCCCCAGCATTTT. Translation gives CASSLDRFDQPQHF.

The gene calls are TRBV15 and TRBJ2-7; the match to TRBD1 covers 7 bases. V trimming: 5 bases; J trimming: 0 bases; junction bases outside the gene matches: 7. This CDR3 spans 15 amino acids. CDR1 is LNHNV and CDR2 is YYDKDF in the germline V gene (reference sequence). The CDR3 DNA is TGTGCCACCAGCGTAGGGACAGCTTACTCCTACGAGCAGTACTTC. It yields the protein CATSVGTAYSYEQYF.

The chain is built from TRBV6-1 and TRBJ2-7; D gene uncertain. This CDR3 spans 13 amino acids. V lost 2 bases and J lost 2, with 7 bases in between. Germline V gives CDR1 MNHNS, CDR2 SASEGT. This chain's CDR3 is CASSEYRTYEQYF. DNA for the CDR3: TGTGCCAGCAGTGAATACAGAACCTACGAGCAGTACTTC.

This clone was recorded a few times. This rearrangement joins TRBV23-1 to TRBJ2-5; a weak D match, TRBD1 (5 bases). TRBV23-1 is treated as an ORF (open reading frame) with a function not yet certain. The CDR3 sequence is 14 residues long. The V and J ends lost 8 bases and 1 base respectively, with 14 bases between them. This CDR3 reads CASGRNDSQETQYF. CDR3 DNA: TGCGCCAGCGGCCGGAACGACAGCCAAGAGACCCAGTACTTC.

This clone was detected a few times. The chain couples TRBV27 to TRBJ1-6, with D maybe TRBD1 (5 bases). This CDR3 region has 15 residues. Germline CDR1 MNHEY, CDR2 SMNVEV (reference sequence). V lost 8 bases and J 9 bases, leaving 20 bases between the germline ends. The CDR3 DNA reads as TGTGCCAGCGGACAAAGGGGCAGGACTACTTCACCCCTCCACTTT. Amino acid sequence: CASGQRGRTTSPLHF.

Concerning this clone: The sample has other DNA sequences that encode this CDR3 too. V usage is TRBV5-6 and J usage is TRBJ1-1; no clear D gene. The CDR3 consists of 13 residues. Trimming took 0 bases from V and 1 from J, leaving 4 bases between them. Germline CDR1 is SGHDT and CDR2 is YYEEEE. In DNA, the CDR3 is TGTGCCAGCAGCTTGGCAGGGAACACTGAAGCTTTCTTT. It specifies CASSLAGNTEAFF.

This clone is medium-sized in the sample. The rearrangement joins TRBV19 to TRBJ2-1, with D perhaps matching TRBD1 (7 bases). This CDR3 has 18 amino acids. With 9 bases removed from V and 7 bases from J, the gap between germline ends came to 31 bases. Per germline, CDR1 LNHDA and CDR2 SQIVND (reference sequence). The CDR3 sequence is CASTGVDTGTEGVNEQFF. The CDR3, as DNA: TGTGCCAGCACGGGGGTGGATACCGGGACAGAGGGTGTGAATGAGCAGTTCTTC.

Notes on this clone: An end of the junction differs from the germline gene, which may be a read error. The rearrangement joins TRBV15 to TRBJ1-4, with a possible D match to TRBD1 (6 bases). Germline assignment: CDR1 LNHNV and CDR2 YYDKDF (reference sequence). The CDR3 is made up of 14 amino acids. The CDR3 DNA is TGTGCCACCACCAAAGGGGGGCCTAATGAAAAGCTGTTTTTT. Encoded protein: CATTKGGPNEKLFF.

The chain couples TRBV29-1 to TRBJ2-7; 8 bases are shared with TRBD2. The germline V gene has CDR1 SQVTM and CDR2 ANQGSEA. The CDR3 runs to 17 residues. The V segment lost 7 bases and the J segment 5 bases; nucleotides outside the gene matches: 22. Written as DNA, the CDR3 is TGCAGCGCCCGGGGCGGGGGGCCCGGACTCACAGTCCACGAGCAGTACTTC. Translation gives CSARGGGPGLTVHEQYF.

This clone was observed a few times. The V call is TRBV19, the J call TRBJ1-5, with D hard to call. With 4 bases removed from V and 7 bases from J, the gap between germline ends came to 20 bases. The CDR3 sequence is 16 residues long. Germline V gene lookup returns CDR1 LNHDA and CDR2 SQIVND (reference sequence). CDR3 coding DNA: TGTGCCAGTAGTAAGGCCCCTCGAAGGGAGAACCAGCCCCAGCATTTT. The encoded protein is CASSKAPRRENQPQHF.

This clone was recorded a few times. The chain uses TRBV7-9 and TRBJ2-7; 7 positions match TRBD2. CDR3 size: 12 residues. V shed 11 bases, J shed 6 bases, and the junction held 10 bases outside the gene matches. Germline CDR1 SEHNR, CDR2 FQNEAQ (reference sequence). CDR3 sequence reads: CAGEGSDGEQYF. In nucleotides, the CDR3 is TGTGCCGGGGAGGGTTCGGACGGCGAGCAGTACTTC. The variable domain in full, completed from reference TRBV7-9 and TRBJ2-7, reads DTGVSQNPRHKITKRGQNVTFRCDPISEHNRLYWYRQTLGQGPEFLTYFQNEAQLEKSRLLSDRFSAERPKGSFSTLEIQRTEQGDSAMYLCAGEGSDGEQYFGPGTRLTVT.

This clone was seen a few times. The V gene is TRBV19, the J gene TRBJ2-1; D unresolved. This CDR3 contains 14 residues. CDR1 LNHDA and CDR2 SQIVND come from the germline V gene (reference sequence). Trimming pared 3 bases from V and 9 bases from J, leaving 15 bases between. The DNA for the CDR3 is TGTGCCAGTAGTATGACCCTTAACGGGCCTGAGCAGTTCTTC. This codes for CASSMTLNGPEQFF. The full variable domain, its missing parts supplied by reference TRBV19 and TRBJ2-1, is DGGITQSPKYLFRKEGQNVTLSCEQNLNHDAMYWYRQDPGQGLRLIYYSQIVNDFQKGDIAEGYSVSREKKESFPLTVTSAQKNPTAFYLCASSMTLNGPEQFFGPGTRLTVL.

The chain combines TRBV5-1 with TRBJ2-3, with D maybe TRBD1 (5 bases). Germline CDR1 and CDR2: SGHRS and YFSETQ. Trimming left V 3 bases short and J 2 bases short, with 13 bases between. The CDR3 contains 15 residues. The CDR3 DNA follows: TGCGCCAGCAGCTCATCTCGACAGACCACAGATACGCAGTATTTT. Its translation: CASSSSRQTTDTQYF.

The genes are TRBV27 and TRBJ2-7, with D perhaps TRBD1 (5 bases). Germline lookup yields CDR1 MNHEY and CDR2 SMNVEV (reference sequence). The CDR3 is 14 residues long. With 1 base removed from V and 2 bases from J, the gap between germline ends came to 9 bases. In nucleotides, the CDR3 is TGTGCCAGCAGTTTATATGACAGTACCTACGAGCAGTACTTC. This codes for CASSLYDSTYEQYF.

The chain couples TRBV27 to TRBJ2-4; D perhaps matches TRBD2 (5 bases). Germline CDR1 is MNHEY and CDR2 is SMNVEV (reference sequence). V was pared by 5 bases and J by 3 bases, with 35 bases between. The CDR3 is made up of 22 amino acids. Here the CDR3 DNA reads TGTGCCAGCAGTCCCCAGGCTCTACCTCGACGGGAAACAAACTCGGACAAAAACATTCAGTACTTC. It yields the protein CASSPQALPRRETNSDKNIQYF.

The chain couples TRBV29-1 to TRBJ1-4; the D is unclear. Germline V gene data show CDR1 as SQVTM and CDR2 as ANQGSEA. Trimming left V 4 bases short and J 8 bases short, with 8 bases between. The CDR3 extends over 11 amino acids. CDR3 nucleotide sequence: TGCAGCGTTGTTTGGCGGGAAAAACTGTTTTTT. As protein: CSVVWREKLFF.

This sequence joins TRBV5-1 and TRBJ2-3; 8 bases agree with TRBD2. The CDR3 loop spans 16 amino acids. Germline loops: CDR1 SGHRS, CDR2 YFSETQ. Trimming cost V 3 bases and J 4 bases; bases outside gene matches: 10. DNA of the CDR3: TGCGCCAGCAGCTCCCCTCCGGGGGGGCAGGCAGATACGCAGTATTTT. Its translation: CASSSPPGGQADTQYF.

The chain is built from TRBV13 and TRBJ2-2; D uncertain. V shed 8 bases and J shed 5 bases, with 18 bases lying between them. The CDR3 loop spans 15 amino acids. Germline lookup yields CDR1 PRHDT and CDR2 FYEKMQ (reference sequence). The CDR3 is CASGARLSYTGELFF. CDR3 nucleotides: TGTGCCAGCGGCGCGAGGCTCTCCTATACCGGGGAGCTGTTTTTT.

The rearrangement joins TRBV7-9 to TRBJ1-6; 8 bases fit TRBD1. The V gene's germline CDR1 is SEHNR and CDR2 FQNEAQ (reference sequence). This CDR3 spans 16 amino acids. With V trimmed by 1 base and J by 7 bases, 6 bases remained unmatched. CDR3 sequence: CASSLGSRTGNSPLHF. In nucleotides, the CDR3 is TGTGCCAGCAGCTTAGGATCTCGGACAGGGAATTCACCCCTCCACTTT.

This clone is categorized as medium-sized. The CDR3 sequence: CASSMQQLTGELFF. DNA for the CDR3: TGTGCCAGCAGTATGCAACAGCTTACCGGGGAGCTGTTTTTT. The chain recombines TRBV6-6 with TRBJ2-2; D not resolved. Germline V lookup: CDR1 MNHNY, CDR2 SVGAGI (reference sequence). V was trimmed by 5 bases and J by 5 bases, leaving 12 bases between them. The CDR3 consists of 14 residues.

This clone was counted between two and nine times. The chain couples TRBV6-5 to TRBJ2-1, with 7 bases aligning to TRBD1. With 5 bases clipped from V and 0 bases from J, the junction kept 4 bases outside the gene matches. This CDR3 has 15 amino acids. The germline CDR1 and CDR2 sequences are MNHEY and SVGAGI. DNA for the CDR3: TGTGCCAGCAGTCAGGGACAGCTCTCCTACAATGAGCAGTTCTTC. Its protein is CASSQGQLSYNEQFF.

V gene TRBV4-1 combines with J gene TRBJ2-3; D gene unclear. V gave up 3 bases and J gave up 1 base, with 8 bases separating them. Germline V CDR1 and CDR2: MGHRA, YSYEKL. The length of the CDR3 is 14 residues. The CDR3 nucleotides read TGCGCCAGCAGCCAGAGAGAGGGCACAGATACGCAGTATTTT. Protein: CASSQREGTDTQYF.

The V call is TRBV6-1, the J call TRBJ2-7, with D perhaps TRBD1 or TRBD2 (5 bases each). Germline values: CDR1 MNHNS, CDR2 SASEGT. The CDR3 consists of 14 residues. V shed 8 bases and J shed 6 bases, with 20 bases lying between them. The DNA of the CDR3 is TGTGCCAGCGATTACTACTCTGGGGGTACCGAGCAGTACTTC. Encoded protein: CASDYYSGGTEQYF.